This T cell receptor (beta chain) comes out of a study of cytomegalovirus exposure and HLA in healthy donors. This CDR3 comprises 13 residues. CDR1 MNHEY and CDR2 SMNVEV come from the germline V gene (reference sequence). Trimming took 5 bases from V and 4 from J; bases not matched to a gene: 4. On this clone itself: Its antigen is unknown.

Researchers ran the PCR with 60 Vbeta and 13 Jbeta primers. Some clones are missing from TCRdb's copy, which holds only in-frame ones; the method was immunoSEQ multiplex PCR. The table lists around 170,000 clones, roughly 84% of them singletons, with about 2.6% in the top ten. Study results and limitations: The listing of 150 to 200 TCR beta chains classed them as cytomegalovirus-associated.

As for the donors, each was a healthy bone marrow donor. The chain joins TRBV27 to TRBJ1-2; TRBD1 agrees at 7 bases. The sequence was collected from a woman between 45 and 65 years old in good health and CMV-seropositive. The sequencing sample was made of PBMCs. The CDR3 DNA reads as TGTGCCAGCAGTACGGGACAGTTCTATGGCTACACCTTC. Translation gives CASSTGQFYGYTF.